Following are 12 T cell receptor beta chains from one sample sequenced in a study of T cell responses to AZD1222 COVID-19 vaccine. Assay: immunoSEQ multiplex PCR; the TCRdb copy retains only in-frame clones and omits some. The sample lists about 130,000 clones, approximately 88% occurring once. The source material was peripheral blood, sampled on day 0 of AZD1222 vaccination. Receptors originate from an adult in good health.

DNA of the CDR3: TGTGCCAGCAGTTTCCGATGGACAGACAGCTATGGCTACACCTTC. Its protein is CASSFRWTDSYGYTF. This chain uses TRBV6-5 with TRBJ1-2, with D tentatively TRBD1 (6 bases). The length of the CDR3 is 15 residues. In germline, CDR1 is MNHEY, CDR2 SVGAGI. Trimming took 4 bases from V and 4 from J, leaving 16 bases between them.

The chain uses TRBV2 and TRBJ2-5; no reliable D call. This CDR3 region has 14 residues. V lost 0 bases and J lost 6, with 11 bases in between. Germline V gene sequence: CDR1 SNHLY, CDR2 FYNNEI. CDR3 loop: CASSEAEATQTQYF. DNA for the CDR3: TGTGCCAGCAGTGAAGCTGAAGCCACCCAGACCCAGTACTTC.

This rearrangement joins TRBV2 to TRBJ1-1; possible D gene TRBD1, 5 bases. The CDR3 extends over 14 amino acids. CDR1 SNHLY and CDR2 FYNNEI come from the germline V gene. V dropped 6 bases and J dropped 6 bases, with 17 bases sitting between them. The CDR3 nucleotides are TGTGCCAGCAGCGCTTCGCCCGACAGCCCTGAAGCTTTCTTT. Residues: CASSASPDSPEAFF.

This clone was seen only once. The rearrangement joins TRBV13 to TRBJ2-7, with 14 bases that match TRBD2. V shed 5 bases and J 7 bases; nucleotides not matched to a gene: 10. CDR1 is PRHDT and CDR2 is FYEKMQ in the germline V gene (reference sequence). This CDR3 has 16 amino acids. The CDR3 coding sequence is TGTGCCAGCAGCCTGACTAGCGGGGGGGCCAGGGGAGAGCAGTACTTC. Its protein is CASSLTSGGARGEQYF.

The V call is TRBV27, the J call TRBJ1-2; 10 bases are a match to TRBD1. J lost 6 bases, V lost 8 bases, and 6 bases had no gene match. This CDR3 is 13 amino acids long. Germline CDR1 is MNHEY and CDR2 is SMNVEV (reference sequence). The CDR3 region is CASARQGADGYTF. The CDR3 DNA reads as TGTGCCAGCGCAAGACAGGGGGCCGATGGCTACACCTTC.

This chain links TRBV2 with TRBJ1-1; possible D gene TRBD1, 6 bases. Trimming cost V 9 bases and J 0 bases, with 11 bases left between them. CDR3 length: 13 residues. Germline V gene data show CDR1 as SNHLY and CDR2 as FYNNEI. The CDR3 loop is CARGRQVNTEAFF. Written as DNA, the CDR3 is TGTGCCAGAGGAAGACAGGTGAACACTGAAGCTTTCTTT.

V is TRBV12-3 or TRBV12-4 and J is TRBJ2-2; D is undetermined. The V end lost 4 bases, the J end lost 11 bases, and 11 bases lay between the germline ends. The CDR3 has 12 amino acids. CDR3: CASSSLINELFF. In DNA form, the CDR3 reads TGTGCCAGCAGTTCCCTTATCAATGAGCTGTTTTTT.

CDR3 sequence: CASSQPVDSWYSNQPQHF. CDR3 DNA: TGCGCCAGCAGCCAACCTGTAGACAGTTGGTATAGCAATCAGCCCCAGCATTTT. The chain uses TRBV4-1 and TRBJ1-5; TRBD1 is a possible D gene (5 bases). Germline CDR1 reads MGHRA; CDR2 reads YSYEKL. This CDR3 spans 18 amino acids. V lost 2 bases and J lost 0, with 17 bases in between.

This sequence joins TRBV4-1 and TRBJ2-2, with D perhaps TRBD2 (7 bases). Germline lookup yields CDR1 MGHRA and CDR2 YSYEKL. This CDR3 has 15 amino acids. The germline V and J ends were trimmed by 4 bases and 7 bases, with 16 bases remaining between them. The CDR3 sequence: CASSLEGGPNGELFF. The CDR3 bases are TGCGCCAGCAGCCTTGAGGGGGGGCCGAACGGGGAGCTGTTTTTT.

The chain's CDR3 is CASSYNTIAKNIQYF. CDR3 in DNA: TGTGCCAGCAGTTACAATACCATAGCCAAAAACATTCAGTACTTC. The gene calls are TRBV6-5 and TRBJ2-4; no clear D gene. CDR1 and CDR2 from the germline V gene are MNHEY and SVGAGI. The V end was cut by 2 bases, the J end by 0 bases, with 8 bases between. The CDR3 extends over 15 amino acids.

The chain combines TRBV9 with TRBJ2-7, with 12 bases that match TRBD1. V trimming: 0 bases; J trimming: 5 bases; junction bases outside the gene matches: 6. The CDR3 sequence is 16 residues long. The germline gives CDR1 SGDLS, CDR2 YYNGEE. The chain's CDR3 is CASSVVGGQGADEQYF. The CDR3 DNA sequence: TGTGCCAGCAGCGTAGTGGGGGGACAGGGGGCAGACGAGCAGTACTTC.

This chain uses TRBV2 with TRBJ2-1; 10 positions match TRBD2. Trimming cost V 4 bases and J 5 bases; bases outside gene matches: 11. This CDR3 has 17 amino acids. Germline V CDR1 and CDR2: SNHLY, FYNNEI. This CDR3 is CASSGGLAGGNDNEQFF. In nucleotides, the CDR3 is TGTGCCAGCAGTGGGGGGTTAGCGGGAGGAAACGACAATGAGCAGTTCTTC.